The 7 T cell receptor beta chains below come from one sample, sequenced in a study of T cell repertoires in aging, cancer and after chemotherapy. TCR beta rearrangements were amplified from peripheral blood genomic DNA. TRB rearrangements spanning V, D and J were amplified using mixed TRB-A/B primers. TCRdb passed the multiplex PCR reads through MiXCR, listing each CDR3 protein once. Altogether 7,000 to 8,500 distinct CDR3 sequences are present, roughly half being singletons, with the ten largest covering 3.5%. Specimen: blood. Source of these receptors: a human donor with a solid tumor.

The genes are TRBV6-6 and TRBJ1-1; D is perhaps TRBD1 (6 bases). The CDR3 sequence is 12 residues long. The V end was cut by 7 bases, the J end by 8 bases, with 14 bases between. The V gene's germline CDR1 is MNHNY and CDR2 SVGAGI (reference sequence). CDR3 DNA: TGTGCCAGCACCCTGGGGGGGGCGGAAGCTTTCTTT. This codes for CASTLGGAEAFF.

V gene TRBV6-6 combines with J gene TRBJ2-3; D is perhaps TRBD2 (6 bases). The germline gives CDR1 MNHNY, CDR2 SVGAGI (reference sequence). This CDR3 is 14 amino acids long. The V end was cut by 5 bases, the J end by 3 bases, with 12 bases between. CDR3 loop: CASSNWDSTDTQYF. CDR3 bases: TGTGCCAGCAGTAACTGGGACTCTACAGATACGCAGTATTTT.

This sequence joins TRBV6-2 or TRBV6-3 and TRBJ2-7, with a possible D match to TRBD2 (6 bases). V lost 11 bases to trimming and J lost 3 bases, with 20 bases between them. The length of the CDR3 is 14 residues. Germline CDR1 and CDR2: MNHEY and SVGEGT. CDR3 coding DNA: TGTGCCGGCTCCCCCTCGGGCGGGGTCTACGAGCAGTACTTC. This codes for CAGSPSGGVYEQYF.

The V and J genes are TRBV19 and TRBJ1-1; a possible D gene is TRBD1 (6 bases). The CDR3 contains 13 residues. V lost 8 bases and J lost 6, with 16 bases in between. CDR1 and CDR2 from the germline V gene are LNHDA and SQIVND (reference sequence). Here the CDR3 DNA reads TGTGCCAGTTTTGGCGACCGGGGGCCTGAAGCTTTCTTT. Translating gives CASFGDRGPEAFF.

The gene calls are TRBV5-6 and TRBJ1-1; tentatively, D is TRBD1 (6 bases). The CDR3 has 15 amino acids. The V gene's germline CDR1 is SGHDT and CDR2 YYEEEE. V lost 4 bases and J 3 bases, leaving 16 bases between the germline ends. The CDR3 sequence is CASSPEQGSYTEAFF. The CDR3 DNA follows: TGTGCCAGCAGCCCCGAACAGGGAAGCTACACTGAAGCTTTCTTT.

In its sample, this clonotype was seen a few times. The chain is built from TRBV20-1 and TRBJ2-7, with D tentatively TRBD1 (5 bases). This CDR3 comprises 13 residues. The V and J ends lost 1 base and 4 bases respectively, with 11 bases between them. Germline V gene lookup returns CDR1 DFQATT and CDR2 SNEGSKA (reference sequence). CDR3 loop: CSARVAGFYEQYF. The CDR3 coding sequence is TGCAGTGCTAGAGTGGCAGGGTTTTACGAGCAGTACTTC.

This clonotype turned up a few times. The rearrangement joins TRBV19 to TRBJ2-3, with D tentatively TRBD1 (5 bases). CDR3 length equals 15 residues. CDR1 is LNHDA and CDR2 is SQIVND in the germline V gene (reference sequence). The ends were cut back, 3 bases at V and 3 bases at J, with 13 bases in the middle. DNA of the CDR3: TGTGCCAGTAGTATGGCGGCGGACACAACAGATACGCAGTATTTT. This encodes CASSMAADTTDTQYF.